This paragraph covers one T cell receptor (beta chain) sequence. These data originate in a study of blood T cell repertoires in COVID-19. The overall study: Sample material is recorded as cDNA or gDNA derived from T cells, B-cell-depleted T cells, or PBMCs.

Participants spanned ages roughly 18 to 90 years and resided in roughly 26 US areas. The protocol was immunoSEQ multiplex PCR, while the TCRdb copy is restricted to in-frame clones and leaves out a portion. Here the sample spans a few hundred thousand clones, around 81% being singletons. Germline CDR1 SNHLY, CDR2 FYNNEI. The CDR3 is 18 residues long. V lost 5 bases to trimming and J lost 1 base; unmatched junction nucleotides: 6. The chain links TRBV2 to TRBJ2-2; 14 bases line up with TRBD2. This receptor was obtained from a young man with acute COVID-19. The specimen sequenced was PBMCs or T cells enriched from blood (not recorded which). This CDR3 is CASSLGLAGGRNTGELFF. CDR3 in DNA: TGTGCCAGCAGTCTAGGACTAGCGGGGGGCCGGAACACCGGGGAGCTGTTTTTT.